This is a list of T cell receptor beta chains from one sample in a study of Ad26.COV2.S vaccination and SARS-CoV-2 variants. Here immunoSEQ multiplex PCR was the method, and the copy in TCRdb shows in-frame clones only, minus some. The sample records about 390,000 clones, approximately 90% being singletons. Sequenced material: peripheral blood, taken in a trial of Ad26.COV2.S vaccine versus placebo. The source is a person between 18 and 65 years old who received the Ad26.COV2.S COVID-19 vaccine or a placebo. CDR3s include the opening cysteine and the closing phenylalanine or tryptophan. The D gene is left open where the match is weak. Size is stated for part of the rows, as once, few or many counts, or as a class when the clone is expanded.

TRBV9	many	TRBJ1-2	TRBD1	CASSPQGGALYGYTF	TGTGCCAGCAGCCCACAGGGGGGGGCCCTCTATGGCTACACCTTC
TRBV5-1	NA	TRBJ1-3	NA	CASSSPARRVVSGNTIYF	TGCGCCAGCAGCTCCCCCGCAAGGAGGGTCGTCTCTGGAAACACCATATATTTT
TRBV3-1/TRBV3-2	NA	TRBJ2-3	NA	CASNPRGTDTQYF	TGTGCCAGCAATCCCCGGGGCACAGATACGCAGTATTTT
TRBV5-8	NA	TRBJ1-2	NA	CASSLGHNYGYTF	TGTGCCAGCAGCTTGGGACACAACTATGGCTACACCTTC
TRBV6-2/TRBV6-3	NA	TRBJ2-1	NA	CASSGTSTILDEQFF	TGTGCCAGCAGCGGAACTAGTACAATACTCGATGAGCAGTTCTTC
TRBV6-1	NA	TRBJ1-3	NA	CASSESGLSGNTIYF	TGTGCCAGCAGTGAAAGTGGACTCTCTGGAAACACCATATATTTT
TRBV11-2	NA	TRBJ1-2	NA	CASSLATVNYGYTF	TGTGCCAGCAGCTTAGCGACTGTTAACTATGGCTACACCTTC
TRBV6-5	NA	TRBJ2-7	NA	CASSYGQGGEQYF	TGTGCCAGCAGTTATGGGCAGGGAGGAGAGCAGTACTTC
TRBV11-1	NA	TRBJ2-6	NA	CASSSGGSGANVLTF	TGTGCCAGCAGCTCTGGGGGCTCTGGGGCCAACGTCCTGACTTTC
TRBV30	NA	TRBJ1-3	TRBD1	CAWSEDRGLGNTIYF	TGTGCCTGGAGTGAGGACAGGGGGCTGGGAAACACCATATATTTT
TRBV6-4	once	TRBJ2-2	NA	CASRGAANTGELFF	TGTGCCAGCAGGGGGGCGGCGAACACCGGGGAGCTGTTTTTT
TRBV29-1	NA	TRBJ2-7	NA	CSVEGTVGEQYF	TGCAGCGTTGAAGGGACAGTTGGGGAGCAGTACTTC
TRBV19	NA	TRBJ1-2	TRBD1	CASSPQGEGYGYTF	TGTGCCAGTAGTCCTCAGGGGGAGGGCTATGGCTACACCTTC
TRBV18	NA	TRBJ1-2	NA	CASSPLIIKGKGYGYTF	TGTGCCAGCTCACCCCTGATCATTAAAGGAAAAGGCTATGGCTACACCTTC
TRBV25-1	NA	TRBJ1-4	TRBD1	CASSEYRGYEKLFF	TGTGCCAGCAGTGAATACAGGGGGTACGAAAAACTGTTTTTT
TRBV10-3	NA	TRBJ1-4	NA	CAMHPAVGGEKLFF	TGTGCCATGCACCCGGCTGTTGGCGGTGAAAAACTGTTTTTT
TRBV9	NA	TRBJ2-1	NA	CASSTGQLYNEQFF	TGTGCCAGCAGCACCGGACAGCTTTACAATGAGCAGTTCTTC
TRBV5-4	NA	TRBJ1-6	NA	CASSQGQNSPLHF	TGTGCCAGCAGCCAAGGACAGAATTCACCCCTCCACTTT
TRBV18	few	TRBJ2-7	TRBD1	CASSRSDRGYEQYF	TGTGCCAGCTCACGATCGGACAGGGGTTACGAGCAGTACTTC
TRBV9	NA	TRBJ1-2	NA	CASSSGGFYGYTF	TGTGCCAGCAGCTCGGGGGGCTTCTATGGCTACACCTTC
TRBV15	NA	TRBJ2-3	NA	CATSKVGGPPGTDTQYF	TGTGCCACCAGCAAAGTCGGGGGACCCCCGGGCACAGATACGCAGTATTTT
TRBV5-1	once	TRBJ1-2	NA	CASSGRTVSNYGYTF	TGCGCCAGCAGCGGCCGGACAGTTTCTAACTATGGCTACACCTTC
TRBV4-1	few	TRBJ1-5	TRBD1	CASSQGNTGQGNQPQHF	TGCGCCAGCAGCCAAGGAAATACTGGACAGGGCAATCAGCCCCAGCATTTT
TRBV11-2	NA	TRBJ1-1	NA	CASSLDSAYTEAFF	TGTGCCAGCAGCTTAGATTCCGCATACACTGAAGCTTTCTTT
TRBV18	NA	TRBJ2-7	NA	CASSPGSYEQYF	TGTGCCAGCTCACCGGGCTCCTACGAGCAGTACTTC
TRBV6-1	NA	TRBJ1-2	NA	CASSEALGLNYGYTF	TGTGCCAGCAGTGAAGCCCTCGGACTTAACTATGGCTACACCTTC
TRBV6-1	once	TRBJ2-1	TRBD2	CASSETSGTSQFF	TGTGCCAGCAGTGAAACATCCGGGACTAGCCAGTTCTTC
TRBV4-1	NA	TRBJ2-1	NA	CASSQWPGPINNEQFF	TGCGCCAGCAGCCAATGGCCGGGACCGATAAACAATGAGCAGTTCTTC
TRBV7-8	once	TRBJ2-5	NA	CASSLSRETQYF	TGTGCCAGCAGCTTATCCAGGGAGACCCAGTACTTC
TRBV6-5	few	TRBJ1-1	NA	CASRRSKNTEAFF	TGTGCCAGCAGACGTAGCAAGAACACTGAAGCTTTCTTT
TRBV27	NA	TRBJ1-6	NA	CASTTLAAGLSPLHF	TGTGCCAGCACCACCTTGGCGGCAGGGCTCTCACCCCTCCACTTT
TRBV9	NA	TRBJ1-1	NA	CASSAQWDTEAFF	TGTGCCAGCAGCGCACAGTGGGACACTGAAGCTTTCTTT
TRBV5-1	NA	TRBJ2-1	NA	CASSDHRGYNEQFF	TGCGCCAGCAGCGACCACCGGGGGTACAATGAGCAGTTCTTC
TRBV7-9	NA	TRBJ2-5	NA	CASSLVAGSGQYF	TGTGCCAGCAGCTTAGTAGCAGGCTCGGGCCAGTACTTC
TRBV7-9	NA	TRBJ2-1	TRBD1	CASSLAGQGGFNEQFF	TGTGCCAGCAGCTTGGCCGGACAGGGGGGTTTCAATGAGCAGTTCTTC
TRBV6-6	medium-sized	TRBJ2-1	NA	CASSYGREQFF	TGTGCCAGCAGTTATGGGAGGGAGCAGTTCTTC
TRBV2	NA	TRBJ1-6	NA	CASSEPSTISYNSPLHF	TGTGCCAGCAGTGAACCGTCGACCATCTCCTATAATTCACCCCTCCACTTT
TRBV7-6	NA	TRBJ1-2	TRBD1	CASSLDDRGYGYTF	TGTGCCAGCAGCTTAGACGACAGGGGCTATGGCTACACCTTC
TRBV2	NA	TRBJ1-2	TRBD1	CASSAQGSYGYTF	TGTGCCAGCAGTGCACAGGGGAGCTATGGCTACACCTTC
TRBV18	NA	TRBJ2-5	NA	CASSPDGETQYF	TGTGCCAGCTCACCGGACGGAGAGACCCAGTACTTC
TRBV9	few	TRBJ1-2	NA	CASSVEVGPGRPRPRF	TGTGCCAGCAGCGTAGAGGTTGGACCGGGACGCCCCCGACCCCGCTTC
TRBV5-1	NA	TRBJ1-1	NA	CASSLSREEGNTEAFF	TGCGCCAGCAGCTTGTCCCGGGAAGAGGGGAACACTGAAGCTTTCTTT
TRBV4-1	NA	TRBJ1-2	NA	CASSLTLGGYTF	TGCGCCAGCAGCCTGACTCTGGGGGGCTACACCTTC
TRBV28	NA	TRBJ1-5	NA	CASTSQGRNQPQHF	TGTGCCAGCACCTCCCAGGGGAGGAATCAGCCCCAGCATTTT
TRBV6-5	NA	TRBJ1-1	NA	CASRGLRNTEAFF	TGTGCCAGCAGGGGACTAAGGAACACTGAAGCTTTCTTT
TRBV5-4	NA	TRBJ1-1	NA	CASSTGMNTEAFF	TGTGCCAGCAGTACGGGAATGAACACTGAAGCTTTCTTT
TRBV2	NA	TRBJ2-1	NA	CASKEGLVYNEQFF	TGTGCCAGCAAGGAGGGCTTAGTATACAATGAGCAGTTCTTC
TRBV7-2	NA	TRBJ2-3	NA	CASSPGGTSTDTQYF	TGTGCCAGCAGCCCTGGGGGAACTAGCACAGATACGCAGTATTTT
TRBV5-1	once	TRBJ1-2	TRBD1	CASSQDRAAGYTF	TGCGCCAGCAGCCAAGACAGGGCAGCTGGCTACACCTTC
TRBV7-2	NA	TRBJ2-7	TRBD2	CASSLGFLGTSINEQYF	TGTGCCAGCAGCTTAGGTTTCTTGGGGACTAGCATTAACGAGCAGTACTTC
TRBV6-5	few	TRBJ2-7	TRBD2	CASSTTSAIYEQYF	TGTGCCAGCAGTACGACTAGCGCTATCTACGAGCAGTACTTC
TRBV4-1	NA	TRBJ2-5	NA	CASSQGRTVQETQYF	TGCGCCAGCAGCCAAGGCCGGACAGTCCAGGAGACCCAGTACTTC
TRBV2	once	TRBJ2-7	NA	CASSPPGDSGNEQYF	TGTGCCAGCAGTCCTCCGGGAGATTCAGGGAACGAGCAGTACTTC